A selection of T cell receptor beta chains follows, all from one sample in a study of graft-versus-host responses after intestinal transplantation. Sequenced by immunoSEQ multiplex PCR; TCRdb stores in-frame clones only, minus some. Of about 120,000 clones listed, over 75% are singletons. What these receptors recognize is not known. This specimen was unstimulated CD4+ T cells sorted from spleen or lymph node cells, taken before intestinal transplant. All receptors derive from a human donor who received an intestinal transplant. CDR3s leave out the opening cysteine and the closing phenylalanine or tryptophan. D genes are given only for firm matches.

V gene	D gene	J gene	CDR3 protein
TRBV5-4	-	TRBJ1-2	ASSLPVAGAGYT
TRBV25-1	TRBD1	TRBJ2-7	ASSQTGLYEQY
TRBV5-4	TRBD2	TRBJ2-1	ASSWGSGDNEQF
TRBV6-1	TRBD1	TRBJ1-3	ASSETGGDGNTIY
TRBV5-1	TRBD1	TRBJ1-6	ACGTGGAPNSPLH
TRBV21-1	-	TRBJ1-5	ASSKGRGQILYSNQPQH
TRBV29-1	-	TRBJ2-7	SVGGSYEQY
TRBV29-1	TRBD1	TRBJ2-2	SVTGQANTGELF
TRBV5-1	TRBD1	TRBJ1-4	ASSVQGAGRNEKLF
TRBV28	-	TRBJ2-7	ASREGFGRGYEQY
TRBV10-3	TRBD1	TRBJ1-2	AISESGTDTYT
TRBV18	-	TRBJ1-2	ASSLLPARSNYGYT
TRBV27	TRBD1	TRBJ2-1	ASSSLFGTGKRNEQF
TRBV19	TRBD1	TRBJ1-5	ASMDRKGAGSNQPQH
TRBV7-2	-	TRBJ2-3	ASSLLVTDTQY
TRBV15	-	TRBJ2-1	ATSRESRGPDNEQF
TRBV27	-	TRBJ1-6	ASSFDRFNSPLH
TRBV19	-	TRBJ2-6	ASTRPTGANVLT
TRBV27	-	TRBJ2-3	ATLLADTQY
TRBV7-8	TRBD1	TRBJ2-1	ASSLTGDEQF
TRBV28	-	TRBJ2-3	ASRRPGLTDTQY
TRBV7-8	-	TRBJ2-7	ASSLDSSTYEQY
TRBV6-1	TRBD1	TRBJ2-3	ASSPGQGWDTQY
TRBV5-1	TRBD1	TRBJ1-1	ASSFRGWGTEAF
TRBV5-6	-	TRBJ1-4	ASSWGPVSGVEKLF
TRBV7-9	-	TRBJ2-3	ASSLGRDFSTDTQY
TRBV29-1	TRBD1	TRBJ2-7	SAWTGETYEQY
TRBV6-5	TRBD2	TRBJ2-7	ASNSGTRLNEQY
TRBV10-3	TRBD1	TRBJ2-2	ANSPGQFTGELF
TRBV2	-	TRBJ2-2	AIDPLSNTGELF
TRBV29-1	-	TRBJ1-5	SVAGASNQPQH
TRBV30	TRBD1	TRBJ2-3	AWSGGTGSTDTQY
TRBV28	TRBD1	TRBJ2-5	ASSFFGTGGVQETQY
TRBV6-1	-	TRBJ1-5	ASSEAKQQPQH
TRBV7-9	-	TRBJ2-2	ASSLETEAGELF
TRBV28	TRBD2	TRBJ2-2	ASSPLSSGRGKAGELF
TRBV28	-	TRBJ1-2	ASRQVNYGYT
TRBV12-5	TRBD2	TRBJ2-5	ASGSGQTSGTQETQY
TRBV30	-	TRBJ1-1	AWTGLGTEAF
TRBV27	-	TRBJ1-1	ASRDRMNTEAF
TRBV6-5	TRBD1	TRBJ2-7	ASRAQGKEQY
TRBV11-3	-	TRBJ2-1	ASSFGTSSYNEQF
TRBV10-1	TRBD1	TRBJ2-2	ASSGQGSAGELF